One and the same sample provided the 2 T cell receptor beta chains below, sequenced in a study of CD4 T cells in relation to SARS-CoV-2 and coronaviruses. CD4+ T cells from unexposed donors were obtained before the COVID-19 pandemic (2011-2018). The cells were cultured for under twelve days before CD4+ T cells were isolated. The protocol was immunoSEQ multiplex PCR, while the TCRdb copy is restricted to in-frame clones and leaves out a portion. The top ten hold about an eighth of the sample, which has about 21,000 clones, around two thirds seen once. No antigens are known for them. The sample was CD4+ T cells from PBMCs, cultured in vitro. The source of these receptors is a human donor in good health.

This clone was seen more than once but under ten times. The chain carries TRBV27 and TRBJ2-2; TRBD2 matches 8 bases. The CDR3 loop spans 14 amino acids. J was trimmed by 7 bases and V by 5 bases; bases with no gene match: 6. Germline V gene lookup returns CDR1 MNHEY and CDR2 SMNVEV (reference sequence). The CDR3 region is CASSGLATGGELFF. The CDR3 nucleotides are TGTGCCAGCAGTGGACTAGCCACGGGCGGGGAGCTGTTTTTT.

The V gene is TRBV23-1, the J gene TRBJ2-7, with TRBD2 matching 10 bases. TRBV23-1 is known as an ORF, though its function is uncertain. This CDR3 has 18 amino acids. V lost 0 bases and J lost 6; bases outside the gene matches: 14. The DNA of the CDR3 is TGCGCCAGCAGTCAATCGCCCTCCAGGCTAGCGGGAGTTAGCGAGCAGTACTTC. Translated: CASSQSPSRLAGVSEQYF.